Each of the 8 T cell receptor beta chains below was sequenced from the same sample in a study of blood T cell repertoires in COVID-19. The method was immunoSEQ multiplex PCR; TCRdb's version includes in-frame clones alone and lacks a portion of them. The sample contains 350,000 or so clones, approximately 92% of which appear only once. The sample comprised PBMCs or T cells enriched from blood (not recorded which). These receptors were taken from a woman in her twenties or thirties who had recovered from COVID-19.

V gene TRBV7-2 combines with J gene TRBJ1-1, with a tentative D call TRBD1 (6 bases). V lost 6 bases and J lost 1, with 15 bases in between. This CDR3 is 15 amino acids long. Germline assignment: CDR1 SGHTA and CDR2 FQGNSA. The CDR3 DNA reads TGTGCCAGCAGACGGACAGACTCGAAGAACACTGAAGCTTTCTTT. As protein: CASRRTDSKNTEAFF.

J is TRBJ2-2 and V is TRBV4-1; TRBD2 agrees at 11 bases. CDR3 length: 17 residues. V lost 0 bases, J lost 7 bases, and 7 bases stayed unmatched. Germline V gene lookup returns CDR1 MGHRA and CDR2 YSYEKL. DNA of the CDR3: TGCGCCAGCAGCCAAGAGGTAGCGGGGGGGCCGAACGGGGAGCTGTTTTTT. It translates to CASSQEVAGGPNGELFF.

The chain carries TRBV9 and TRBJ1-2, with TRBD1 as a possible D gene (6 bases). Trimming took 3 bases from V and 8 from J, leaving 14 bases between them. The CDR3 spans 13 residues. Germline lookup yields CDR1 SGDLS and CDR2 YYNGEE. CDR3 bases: TGTGCCAGCAGCGCGGGGGGCCTGGAGGGCTACACCTTC. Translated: CASSAGGLEGYTF.

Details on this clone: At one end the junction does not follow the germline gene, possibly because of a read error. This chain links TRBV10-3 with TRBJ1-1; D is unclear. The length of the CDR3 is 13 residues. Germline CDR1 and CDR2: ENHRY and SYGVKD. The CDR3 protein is CATSLKERTEAFF. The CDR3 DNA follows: TGTGCCACCAGTTTGAAAGAGAGAACTGAAGCTTTCTTT.

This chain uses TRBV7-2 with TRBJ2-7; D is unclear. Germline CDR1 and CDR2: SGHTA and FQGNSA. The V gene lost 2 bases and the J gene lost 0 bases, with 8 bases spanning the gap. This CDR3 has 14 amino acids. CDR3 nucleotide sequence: TGTGCCAGCAGCTTACTGGCGGTCTCCTACGAGCAGTACTTC. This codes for CASSLLAVSYEQYF.

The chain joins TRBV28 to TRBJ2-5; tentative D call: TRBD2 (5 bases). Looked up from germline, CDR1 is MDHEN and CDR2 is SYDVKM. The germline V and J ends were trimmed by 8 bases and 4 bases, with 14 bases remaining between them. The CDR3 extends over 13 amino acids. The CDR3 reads CASGSGSGETQYF. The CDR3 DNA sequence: TGTGCCAGCGGATCGGGGTCGGGAGAGACCCAGTACTTC.

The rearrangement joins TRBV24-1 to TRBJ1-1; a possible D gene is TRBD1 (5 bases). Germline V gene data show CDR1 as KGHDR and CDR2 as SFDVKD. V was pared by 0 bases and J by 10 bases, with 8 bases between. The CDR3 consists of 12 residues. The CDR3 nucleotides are TGTGCCACCAGTGATTTGGGGGGGAGAGCTTTCTTT. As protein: CATSDLGGRAFF.

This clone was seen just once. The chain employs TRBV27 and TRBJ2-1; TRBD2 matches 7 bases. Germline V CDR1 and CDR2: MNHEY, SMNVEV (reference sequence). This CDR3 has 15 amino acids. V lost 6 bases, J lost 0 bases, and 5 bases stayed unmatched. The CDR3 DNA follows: TGTGCCAGCAGGACACTAGCGAGCTCCTACAATGAGCAGTTCTTC. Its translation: CASRTLASSYNEQFF.